The 9 T cell receptor beta chains listed next were all sequenced from one sample in a study of beta chain features in type 1 diabetes. Points from the study as a whole: Shortening that was moderate but significant affected the TCRB CDR3s of Type 1 diabetes patients in all four CD4+ subsets.

No antigen is known for these receptors. Expressed TCRB transcripts were sequenced because the entire RNA isolate underwent reverse transcription. Here immunoSEQ multiplex PCR was the method, and the copy in TCRdb shows in-frame clones only, minus some. The table includes roughly 300,000 clones, roughly an eighth detected once. Input material: naive CD4+ T cells from blood. These receptors were collected from a man aged 25-45 years with type 1 diabetes.

The V and J genes are TRBV19 and TRBJ2-3; TRBD2 matches 7 bases. The V gene's germline CDR1 is LNHDA and CDR2 SQIVND (reference sequence). This CDR3 spans 16 amino acids. After removal of 3 bases from V and 0 bases from J, the junction contained 6 bases not matched to a gene. The CDR3 region is CASSMRGTTSTDTQYF. In DNA, the CDR3 is TGTGCCAGTAGTATGAGAGGGACTACTAGCACAGATACGCAGTATTTT.

This clone has a handful of counts. The rearrangement links TRBV18 to TRBJ2-7; D call uncertain. The CDR3 is made up of 13 amino acids. V was cut by 6 bases and J by 0 bases, with 9 bases left in between. CDR1 and CDR2 (germline): KGHSH, LQKENI. The CDR3 protein is CASSRDSSYEQYF. Here the CDR3 DNA reads TGTGCCAGCTCCCGCGATAGCTCCTACGAGCAGTACTTC. The full variable domain, rest sourced from reference TRBV18 and TRBJ2-7, is NAGVMQNPRHLVRRRGQEARLRCSPMKGHSHVYWYRQLPEEGLKFMVYLQKENIIDESGMPKERFSAEFPKEGPSILRIQQVVRGDSAAYFCASSRDSSYEQYFGPGTRLTVT.

The chain carries TRBV5-1 and TRBJ1-2; 7 nucleotides line up with TRBD1. V gave up 5 bases and J gave up 3 bases; unmatched junction bases: 7. CDR3 size: 14 residues. Germline V gene sequence: CDR1 SGHRS, CDR2 YFSETQ. The CDR3 is CASSPDRVDYGYTF. The CDR3 bases are TGCGCCAGCAGTCCTGACAGGGTCGACTATGGCTACACCTTC.

The gene calls are TRBV10-2 and TRBJ1-5; the match to TRBD1 covers 10 bases. This CDR3 is 16 amino acids long. Germline lookup yields CDR1 WSHSY and CDR2 SAAADI. V trimming: 4 bases; J trimming: 3 bases; junction bases outside the gene matches: 6. Here the CDR3 DNA reads TGCGCCAGCAGTGCGGCGGGACAGGGGTACAATCAGCCCCAGCATTTT. Residues: CASSAAGQGYNQPQHF.

This clone was counted between two and nine times. The chain carries TRBV27 and TRBJ2-7, with 14 bases aligning to TRBD2. Trimming at V came to 2 bases and at J to 1 base, leaving 10 bases not matched to a gene. Germline lookup yields CDR1 MNHEY and CDR2 SMNVEV (reference sequence). The CDR3 runs to 19 residues. The CDR3 coding sequence is TGTGCCAGCAGTTTAAGGCCCCTGGGACTAGCGGGAGATTCCTACGAGCAGTACTTC. Translation: CASSLRPLGLAGDSYEQYF.

The gene calls are TRBV4-3 and TRBJ2-1; 11 nucleotides align to TRBD2. Germline V gives CDR1 LGHNA, CDR2 YSLEER. The CDR3 spans 19 residues. V lost 0 bases to trimming and J lost 2 bases; unmatched junction nucleotides: 9. The CDR3 DNA sequence: TGCGCCAGCAGCCAAGAGGGCCCTAGGGGACTAGCGGCCTACAATGAGCAGTTCTTC. The encoded protein is CASSQEGPRGLAAYNEQFF.

This clone came up a few times. The chain combines TRBV28 with TRBJ2-2, with a weak D call TRBD2 (5 bases). This CDR3 has 12 amino acids. CDR1 is MDHEN and CDR2 is SYDVKM in the germline V gene. Trimming removed 11 bases from V and 4 bases from J, with 11 bases in between. The CDR3 DNA sequence: TGTGCCTCATGGGAGACCACCGGGGAGCTGTTTTTT. Residues: CASWETTGELFF.

This clone appeared a few times. This chain links TRBV5-4 with TRBJ2-5, with 9 bases aligning to TRBD2. CDR1 is SGHNT, CDR2 YYREEE, per germline (reference sequence). CDR3 length: 15 residues. The V and J ends lost 1 base and 3 bases, in that order; junction bases with no gene match: 4. CDR3 residues: CASSLRVAGEETQYF. The CDR3 nucleotides are TGTGCCAGCAGCTTGAGGGTAGCGGGGGAAGAGACCCAGTACTTC.

There are a few counts of this clone. The chain carries TRBV27 and TRBJ2-2; 7 positions agree with TRBD1. This CDR3 contains 18 residues. CDR1 and CDR2 from the germline V gene are MNHEY and SMNVEV (reference sequence). V shed 5 bases, J shed 1 base, and the junction held 13 bases outside the gene matches. The CDR3 DNA reads TGTGCCAGCAGTGACCGTCTCCCGGGACAGCAGAACACCGGGGAGCTGTTTTTT. Protein product: CASSDRLPGQQNTGELFF.